This T cell receptor (beta chain) emerged from a study of T cell responses to AZD1222 COVID-19 vaccine. Assay: immunoSEQ multiplex PCR; the TCRdb copy retains only in-frame clones and omits some. The sample gives fewer than 35,000 clones, about nine tenths of which show up once; over 40% is in the top ten. V was trimmed by 1 base and J by 2 bases, leaving 10 bases between them. Germline V CDR1 and CDR2: SEHNR, FQNEAQ (reference sequence). This CDR3 contains 15 residues. The source was peripheral blood, collected on day 0 of AZD1222 vaccination. The receptor was isolated from an adult in good health. The J gene is TRBJ2-3, the V gene TRBV7-9; either TRBD1 or TRBD2 may fit D (6 bases each). The CDR3 sequence: CASSLDGGPTDTQYF. The DNA of the CDR3 is TGTGCCAGCAGCTTAGACGGGGGCCCCACAGATACGCAGTATTTT.